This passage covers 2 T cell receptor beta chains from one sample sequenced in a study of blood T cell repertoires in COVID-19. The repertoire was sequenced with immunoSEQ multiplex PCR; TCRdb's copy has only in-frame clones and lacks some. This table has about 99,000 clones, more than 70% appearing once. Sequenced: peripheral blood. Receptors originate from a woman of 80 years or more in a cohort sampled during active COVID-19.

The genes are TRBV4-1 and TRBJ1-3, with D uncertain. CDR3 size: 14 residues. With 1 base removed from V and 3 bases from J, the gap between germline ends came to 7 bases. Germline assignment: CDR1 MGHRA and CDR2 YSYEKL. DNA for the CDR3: TGCGCCAGCAGCCAAGTGGGAGGTGGAAACACCATATATTTT. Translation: CASSQVGGGNTIYF.

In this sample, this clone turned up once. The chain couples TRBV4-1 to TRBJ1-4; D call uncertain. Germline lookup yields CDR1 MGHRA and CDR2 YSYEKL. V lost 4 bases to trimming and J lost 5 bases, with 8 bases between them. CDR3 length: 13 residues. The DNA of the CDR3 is TGCGCCAGCAGCCGACGGGAAAATGAAAAACTGTTTTTT. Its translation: CASSRRENEKLFF.